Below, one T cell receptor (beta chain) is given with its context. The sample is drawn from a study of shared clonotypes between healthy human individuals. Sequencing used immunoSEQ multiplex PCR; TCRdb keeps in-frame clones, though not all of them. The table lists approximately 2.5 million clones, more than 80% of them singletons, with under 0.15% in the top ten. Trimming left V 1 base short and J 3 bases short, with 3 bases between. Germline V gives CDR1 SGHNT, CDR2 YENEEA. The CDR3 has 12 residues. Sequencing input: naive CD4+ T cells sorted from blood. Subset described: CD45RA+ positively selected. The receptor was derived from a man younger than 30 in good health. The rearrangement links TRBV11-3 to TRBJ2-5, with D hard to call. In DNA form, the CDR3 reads TGTGCCAGCAGCTTAGTAGAAGAGACCCAGTACTTC. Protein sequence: CASSLVEETQYF.